This entry lists 10 T cell receptor beta chains sequenced from one sample in a study of blood T cell repertoires in COVID-19. Assay used: immunoSEQ multiplex PCR; TCRdb lists only in-frame clones, some missing. Found here are 85,000 or so clones, about four fifths of them singletons; the top ten hold 44%. The specimen was peripheral blood. Every receptor here comes from a man older than 75 with acute or convalescent COVID-19.

The chain employs TRBV5-1 and TRBJ2-1; TRBD2 matches 9 bases. V shed 1 base, J shed 8 bases, and the junction held 10 bases outside the gene matches. Germline CDR1 is SGHRS and CDR2 is YFSETQ. This CDR3 region has 16 residues. The CDR3 DNA reads TGCGCCAGCAGCTTGAGGTTGCGGGAGGGCCGCGATGAGCAGTTCTTC. This translates into CASSLRLREGRDEQFF.

This clone was counted a few times. The chain carries TRBV4-2 and TRBJ1-5, with TRBD1 matching 7 bases. Per germline, CDR1 LGHNA and CDR2 YNFKEQ. With V trimmed by 4 bases and J by 4 bases, 4 bases remained unmatched. The CDR3 totals 14 residues. CDR3 residues: CASSPSGGNQPQHF. CDR3 nucleotide sequence: TGTGCCAGCAGCCCGTCAGGGGGTAATCAGCCCCAGCATTTT.

The chain has TRBV2 and TRBJ2-1; TRBD2 agrees at 7 bases. With 4 bases clipped from V and 4 bases from J, the junction kept 16 bases outside the gene matches. Germline V gene lookup returns CDR1 SNHLY and CDR2 FYNNEI. There are 18 residues in the CDR3. The CDR3 sequence: CASSALAGVEVWYNEQFF. The CDR3 region has the DNA TGTGCCAGCAGTGCACTCGCGGGGGTTGAGGTGTGGTACAATGAGCAGTTCTTC.

V is TRBV2 and J is TRBJ2-1, with D possibly matching TRBD2 (6 bases). Germline values: CDR1 SNHLY, CDR2 FYNNEI. With 5 bases removed from V and 8 bases from J, the gap between germline ends came to 25 bases. CDR3 length: 17 residues. Written as DNA, the CDR3 is TGTGCCAGCAGTCCACGGGGAGCGGGTCAGAGGCCCCATGAGCAGTTCTTC. This gives the protein CASSPRGAGQRPHEQFF.

This clone was detected only a few times. The J gene is TRBJ2-2, the V gene TRBV18, with D perhaps matching TRBD2 (6 bases). Germline assignment: CDR1 KGHSH and CDR2 LQKENI. This CDR3 has 13 amino acids. Trimming removed 1 base at V and 6 bases at J, with 6 bases between. This CDR3 reads CASSPRGAGELFF. CDR3 DNA sequence: TGTGCCAGCTCACCACGGGGGGCCGGGGAGCTGTTTTTT.

This clone was counted once. V and J are TRBV28 and TRBJ2-7; D not resolved. V was shortened by 6 bases and J by 6 bases, with 15 bases between the two germline ends. The germline V gene encodes CDR1 MDHEN and CDR2 SYDVKM. CDR3 length equals 13 residues. The CDR3 DNA sequence: TGTGCCAGCAGCCGCCCCCCCACCGGCGAGCAGTACTTC. Translating gives CASSRPPTGEQYF.

V usage is TRBV28 and J usage is TRBJ2-1, with TRBD1 matching 9 bases. The length of the CDR3 is 16 residues. The germline V gene has CDR1 MDHEN and CDR2 SYDVKM. V was clipped by 6 bases and J by 14 bases; unmatched bases: 20. The CDR3 protein is CASSLSPEGQGPTKFF. CDR3 sequence (DNA): TGTGCCAGCAGCCTATCCCCGGAGGGACAGGGCCCTACTAAGTTCTTC.

The chain is built from TRBV28 and TRBJ1-2; 9 bases match TRBD1. Germline V gene data show CDR1 as MDHEN and CDR2 as SYDVKM. The CDR3 totals 15 residues. The V segment lost 6 bases and the J segment 8 bases; nucleotides outside the gene matches: 13. The CDR3 loop is CASSPRGTGSYGYTF. CDR3 DNA sequence: TGTGCCAGCAGCCCCAGAGGGACAGGGAGTTACGGCTACACCTTC.

The chain combines TRBV11-1 with TRBJ2-1; D is perhaps TRBD1 (7 bases). The V end was cut by 0 bases, the J end by 8 bases, with 17 bases between. The CDR3 is 16 amino acids. Per the germline V gene, CDR1 is SGHAT and CDR2 is FQDESV (reference sequence). The DNA of the CDR3 is TGTGCCAGCAGCTTAGCGGGTCAGGGGGGTTCGGATGAGCAGTTCTTC. Translation: CASSLAGQGGSDEQFF.

This chain connects TRBV5-1 to TRBJ2-7; D may be TRBD2 (6 bases). Per the germline V gene, CDR1 is SGHRS and CDR2 is YFSETQ. The CDR3 consists of 14 residues. The germline V and J ends were trimmed by 7 bases and 2 bases, with 16 bases remaining between them. CDR3 in DNA: TGCGCCAGCGCGTCCGGGACTGAAGCCTACGAGCAGTACTTC. Protein product: CASASGTEAYEQYF. The full variable domain, in which reference TRBV5-1 and TRBJ2-7 provide the parts outside the CDR3, is KAGVTQTPRYLIKTRGQQVTLSCSPISGHRSVSWYQQTPGQGLQFLFEYFSETQRNKGNFPGRFSGRQFSNSRSEMNVSTLELGDSALYLCASASGTEAYEQYFGPGTRLTVT.